This TCR beta chain was identified in a study of T cell repertoires in cytomegalovirus infection. Overall study context: In public TCR beta signatures, there were indications of both CMV infection and matching HLA type.

TCRdb passed the reads through MiXCR, listing each CDR3 protein once. The sample comprises hundreds of thousands of distinct CDR3 sequences, 11% of which are singletons, and about a tenth rests with the top ten. This clonotype was picked up many times. V was pared by 0 bases and J by 2 bases, with 6 bases of the junction left unmatched. This CDR3 has 16 amino acids. This TCR came from a human donor in good health (CMV status not recorded). Some clones in this sample may be carry-over from other donors' samples. The gene calls are TRBV12-3 or TRBV12-4 and TRBJ2-5; the match to TRBD2 covers 7 bases. Sample: PBMCs. CDR3 sequence (DNA): TGTGCCAGCAGTTTAGCGGGTAGCGGGCTACAAGAGACCCAGTACTTC. Encoded protein: CASSLAGSGLQETQYF.